This T cell receptor (beta chain) was found in a study of control samples from healthy donors and cancer patients (dated by TCRdb to about 2020). CDR1 LNHDA and CDR2 SQIVND were looked up in the germline V gene (reference sequence). V loses 3 bases, J loses 6 bases, and the germline ends lie 11 bases apart. Measured from the cysteine to the phenylalanine, the CDR3 is 13 residues long. The kept DNA is CDR3 alone, 39 bases in frame from the first base. As for this clone: Its specific antigen is unknown. Within one base of it there is no much larger clone, and no base qualities were kept.

Library prep was done by the immunoSEQ multiplex PCR assay. As stored in TCRdb, this immuneACCESS dataset retains in-frame rearrangements with V and J assigned. A fraction of the clones does not appear; measured against another copy, unresolved V genes explain less than half of the discrepancy, and the remainder lacks a known reason. This sample lists around 95,000 clones; about 85% were detected once. The ten largest clones capture approximately 20% of the sample. The V and J segments used are TRBV19 and TRBJ1-1; a confident D gene designation cannot be given. The sequencing sample was made of blood. The receptor comes from a man younger than 45 in good health. In nucleotides, the sequence is TGTGCCAGTAGTATCCGGACTGAACCTGAAGCTTTCTTT. It codes for CASSIRTEPEAFF. The full variable domain, with segments outside the CDR3 supplied by the reference TRBV19 and TRBJ1-1 proteins, appears as DGGITQSPKYLFRKEGQNVTLSCEQNLNHDAMYWYRQDPGQGLRLIYYSQIVNDFQKGDIAEGYSVSREKKESFPLTVTSAQKNPTAFYLCASSIRTEPEAFFGQGTRLTVV.